Each of the 5 T cell receptor beta chains below was sequenced from the same sample in a study of shared clonotypes between healthy human individuals. Positive CCR7 selection of CD45RO-negative cells yielded the naive CD8 cells, and terminally differentiated effector memory CD45RA+ cells were excluded. Repertoires were generated with immunoSEQ multiplex PCR, while TCRdb's copy carries only in-frame clones and drops some. The sample includes about 2,200,000 clones, approximately 94% of them seen just once. Sequencing was done on a sample of naive CD8+ T cells from PBMCs. The receptors originated from a man between 18 and 35 years old in good health. Some clones in this sample may be carry-over from other donors' samples.

This clone was seen once. The chain links TRBV5-4 to TRBJ2-7, with a weak D call TRBD1 (6 bases). With 3 bases removed from V and 6 bases from J, the gap between germline ends came to 19 bases. This CDR3 comprises 15 residues. Germline CDR1 reads SGHNT; CDR2 reads YYREEE (reference sequence). CDR3 in DNA: TGTGCCAGCAGCTCTGATGGGGGCCGGGATGGCGAGCAGTACTTC. Its translation is CASSSDGGRDGEQYF.

The rearrangement links TRBV19 to TRBJ2-2, with D possibly called TRBD1 or TRBD2 (6 bases each). This CDR3 spans 15 amino acids. The V gene lost 0 bases and the J gene lost 6 bases, with 11 bases spanning the gap. Germline assignment: CDR1 LNHDA and CDR2 SQIVND (reference sequence). In DNA form, the CDR3 reads TGTGCCAGTAGTATAGATGGAGGGGGTCCCGGGGAGCTGTTTTTT. This codes for CASSIDGGGPGELFF.

The V and J genes are TRBV27 and TRBJ2-1; 11 bases match TRBD1. J lost 7 bases, V lost 4 bases, and 3 bases had no gene match. The CDR3 has 14 residues. In germline, CDR1 is MNHEY, CDR2 SMNVEV (reference sequence). CDR3 residues: CASSWTGGGNEQFF. The CDR3 DNA is TGTGCCAGCAGTTGGACAGGGGGCGGGAATGAGCAGTTCTTC.

A word on this clone: Different DNA sequences within this sample yield the same CDR3. The chain links TRBV5-6 to TRBJ2-7, with D perhaps matching TRBD1 or TRBD2 (5 bases each). The CDR3 has 14 residues. Trimming removed 4 bases at V and 0 bases at J, with 11 bases between. The V gene's germline CDR1 is SGHDT and CDR2 YYEEEE. CDR3 in amino acids: CASSVGRSSYEQYF. Written as DNA, the CDR3 is TGTGCCAGCAGCGTGGGACGTAGCTCCTACGAGCAGTACTTC.

The chain has TRBV9 and TRBJ2-7; D gene unclear. This CDR3 contains 12 residues. V shed 4 bases and J shed 9 bases, with 14 bases lying between them. Germline loops: CDR1 SGDLS, CDR2 YYNGEE. The CDR3 loop reads CASSPDAGLQYF. CDR3 nucleotides: TGTGCCAGCAGCCCTGATGCTGGGTTGCAGTACTTC.